The sequence of this T cell receptor beta chain was determined in a study of CXCR3-negative and CXCR3-positive naive CD8 T cells (dated by TCRdb to the late 2010s). In the study overall: In total, some 130 million TRB reads were obtained, or roughly 1.5 +/- 0.3 million reads per library. Diversity and physicochemical repertoire analyses were performed on around 10 donors pooled from two independent experiments. Naive subsets from a handful of donors and memory cells from 3 donors were included in the TRBV-TRBJ cluster analysis. Results the study describes overall, beyond this receptor: Repertoire diversity was comparably high in both naive subsets but much lower in memory CD8+ T cells. Surface CD5, linked to self-reactivity in mice, was comparable between naive subsets; TCR interaction strength was therefore also inferred from TRB CDR3 physicochemical properties. Because CXCR3 expression was partially decreased after cryopreservation, freshly isolated PBMCs were used for most assays. Within the same donor, TRBV-TRBJ usage looked similar between naive CXCR3-negative and CXCR3-positive cells, but memory cells had distinct patterns.

For every CD8+ T cell subset, approximately 330,000 cells were flow-sorted straight into RLT lysis buffer, and each subset was sorted in triplicate. Peripheral blood mononuclear cells were isolated from buffy coats using standard density gradient centrifugation. An RNeasy Mini Kit was used to extract total RNA from the sorted cells. Remarks on this clonotype: Its antigen specificity is not known.

Sequencing used a NextSeq 550. The Human TCR Profiling Kit (MiLaboratory) was used to prepare UMI-labeled 5' RACE TRB cDNA libraries. The full amount of extracted RNA was used for cDNA synthesis, and the full amount of resulting cDNA was used for PCR amplification. The libraries were made side by side, with each library going through the same number of PCR cycles. Per the source publication's procedure: About 54,000 +/- 9,700 unique UMI-labeled TRB cDNA molecules per library were extracted with MIGEC and MiXCR, with at least two reads per UMI required. On average, approximately 40,000 +/- 10,000 functional in-frame TRB CDR3 nucleotide clonotypes lacking stop codons were found per library. After downsampling to 5000 UMI-labeled TRB molecules per sample, diversity metrics, including normalized Shannon-Wiener and Chao1, were computed in VDJtools. VDJtools was used to calculate clonotype-size-weighted physicochemical properties of the central five CDR3 residues, namely interaction energy, strength, volume and Kidera factor 4. Following reprocessing of the reads by TCRdb, the data hold one row per CDR3 protein sequence and no DNA is available. For this entry, the V and J calls and clone size follow TCRdb and not the study's own pipeline. The sample's own table lists over 55,000 distinct CDR3 sequences. The ten largest make up around 22% of the sample.

According to the germline V gene (reference sequence), CDR1 reads DFQATT and CDR2 reads SNEGSKA. From cysteine to phenylalanine, the CDR3 is 12 amino acids long. The DNA is not on file. Sequencing input: memory CD8+ T cells from blood. According to the study, the label for this sample's cell subset or site signals: conventional CD8+ memory T cells (TMEM), sorted as controls. The V gene is TRBV20-1 and the J gene is TRBJ2-3; the D call of TRBD2 rests on TCRdb alone, since no DNA is present to check it. The source of this sequence is a human donor in good health. Some clones in this sample may be carry-over from other donors' samples. The CDR3 region has the sequence CSAREGTIAQYF.